The rows below give T cell receptor beta chains drawn from one sample of a study of T cells after yellow fever vaccination. TCRdb passed the 5' RACE reads through MiXCR, listing each CDR3 protein once. The table records 100,000 to 150,000 distinct CDR3 sequences, almost 9% of them present only once. The sequencing used CD8+ T cells sorted from PBMCs, collected on the day of the yellow fever booster vaccination. These receptors were obtained from a man aged 18 to 35 who received the YFV17D yellow fever vaccine. The CDR3 runs from the conserved cysteine through the conserved F or W. A D gene is named only where the DNA matches it firmly. The size entry is marked missing in some rows and otherwise reads once, few, many or a size class.

size	D	J	V	CDR3	DNA
NA	NA	TRBJ2-2	TRBV11-2	CASSSHRVVVSNTGELFF	TGTGCCAGCAGCTCCCACAGGGTTGTTGTTTCGAACACCGGGGAGCTGTTTTTT
NA	NA	TRBJ2-7	TRBV15	CATSRGGKEQYF	TGTGCCACCAGCAGAGGAGGTAAAGAGCAGTACTTC
NA	TRBD1	TRBJ2-3	TRBV19	CASLGTGDTDTQYF	TGTGCCAGTCTCGGGACAGGGGATACAGATACGCAGTATTTT
few	TRBD1	TRBJ2-2	TRBV12-3/TRBV12-4	CASRQSIITGEGPGELFF	TGTGCCAGCAGACAATCCATTATAACAGGGGAAGGTCCCGGGGAGCTGTTTTTT
many	TRBD1	TRBJ2-7	TRBV4-1	CASSQERTGGYEQYF	TGCGCCAGCAGCCAAGAAAGGACAGGGGGGTACGAGCAGTACTTC
NA	NA	TRBJ1-1	TRBV4-3	CASSPRTRDTEAFF	TGCGCCAGCAGCCCACGGACGAGGGACACTGAAGCTTTCTTT
NA	NA	TRBJ2-2	TRBV6-6	CASNPGLPTTGELFF	TGTGCCAGCAATCCGGGGCTCCCGACCACCGGGGAGCTGTTTTTT
NA	NA	TRBJ1-2	TRBV4-1	CASSPPRAHRTVYGYTF	TGCGCCAGCAGTCCCCCGCGGGCCCATCGAACAGTCTATGGCTACACCTTC
few	NA	TRBJ1-5	TRBV12-3/TRBV12-4	CASWGGPFSNQPQHF	TGTGCCAGCTGGGGGGGCCCTTTTAGCAATCAGCCCCAGCATTTT
NA	TRBD2	TRBJ2-5	TRBV10-2	CASTGGGQETQYF	TGCGCCAGCACGGGGGGAGGCCAAGAGACCCAGTACTTC
few	TRBD1	TRBJ2-3	TRBV7-6	CASSRGDRGPDTQYF	TGTGCCAGCAGCAGAGGGGACAGGGGGCCCGATACGCAGTATTTT
NA	NA	TRBJ2-2	TRBV19	CASASGELFF	TGTGCCAGCGCATCCGGGGAGCTGTTTTTT
NA	NA	TRBJ1-1	TRBV6-8	CASSYSTGLREAFF	TGTGCCAGCAGTTACTCGACCGGTTTACGCGAAGCTTTCTTT
NA	TRBD2	TRBJ2-1	TRBV6-5	CASSIAGGPYNEQFF	TGTGCCAGCAGCATAGCGGGGGGGCCCTACAATGAGCAGTTCTTC
many	NA	TRBJ2-5	TRBV4-1	CASSPQGMGGQETQYF	TGCGCCAGCAGCCCACAGGGAATGGGGGGTCAAGAGACCCAGTACTTC
many	NA	TRBJ2-7	TRBV7-9	CASSLGVYEQYF	TGTGCCAGCAGTTTAGGCGTCTACGAGCAGTACTTC
NA	NA	TRBJ2-5	TRBV4-1	CASRPDGEATQYF	TGCGCCAGCAGACCAGACGGGGAAGCGACCCAGTACTTC
many	NA	TRBJ2-5	TRBV11-2	CASSFQETQYF	TGTGCCAGCAGCTTCCAAGAGACCCAGTACTTC
many	NA	TRBJ2-1	TRBV10-3	CAIRGGLSNEQFF	TGTGCCATCAGGGGGGGCCTTTCCAATGAGCAGTTCTTC
NA	NA	TRBJ1-6	TRBV4-1	CASSNAGRGYSPLHF	TGCGCCAGCTCCAACGCCGGGCGCGGATATTCACCCCTCCACTTT
NA	NA	TRBJ2-7	TRBV9	CASSPRGDPYEQYF	TGTGCCAGCAGCCCCCGCGGGGACCCCTACGAGCAGTACTTC
few	TRBD1	TRBJ2-6	TRBV5-6	CASLPPGGISGANVLTF	TGTGCCAGCCTCCCTCCAGGGGGAATCTCTGGGGCCAACGTCCTGACTTTC
NA	NA	TRBJ2-4	TRBV6-1	CASSENRDENIQYF	TGTGCCAGCAGTGAAAACAGGGACGAAAACATTCAGTACTTC
few	NA	TRBJ1-5	TRBV29-1	CSVAQGYSNQPQHF	TGCAGCGTTGCTCAGGGTTATAGCAATCAGCCCCAGCATTTT
once	TRBD2	TRBJ2-2	TRBV12-3/TRBV12-4	CASTLGGGTGELFF	TGTGCCAGCACCCTGGGGGGGGGCACCGGGGAGCTGTTTTTT
NA	TRBD1	TRBJ1-2	TRBV13	CASSHGTGGDGYTF	TGTGCCAGCAGCCACGGGACAGGGGGCGATGGCTACACCTTC
many	NA	TRBJ2-2	TRBV21-1	CASSVSGGTGELFF	TGTGCCAGCAGCGTGTCGGGGGGAACCGGGGAGCTGTTTTTT
few	NA	TRBJ2-2	TRBV12-5	CASVGPNTGELFF	TGTGCTAGTGTTGGGCCCAACACCGGGGAGCTGTTTTTT
few	NA	TRBJ1-2	TRBV4-1	CASSQVAGSYGYTF	TGCGCCAGCAGCCAAGTTGCTGGGAGCTATGGCTACACCTTC
NA	NA	TRBJ2-7	TRBV21-1	CASKAWRFEQYF	TGTGCCAGCAAGGCTTGGCGATTCGAGCAGTACTTC
NA	NA	TRBJ2-5	TRBV4-1	CASSQLQGWETQYF	TGCGCCAGCAGCCAATTACAGGGTTGGGAGACCCAGTACTTC
few	NA	TRBJ2-1	TRBV2	CASRRGINNEQFF	TGTGCCAGCAGGCGGGGTATCAACAATGAGCAGTTCTTC
NA	TRBD1	TRBJ2-1	TRBV5-1	CASSLVGGNNEQFF	TGCGCCAGCAGCTTGGTAGGGGGCAACAATGAGCAGTTCTTC
NA	NA	TRBJ2-2	TRBV4-3	CASSQGGAFIGELFF	TGCGCCAGCAGCCAAGGGGGGGCCTTCATCGGGGAGCTGTTTTTT
NA	NA	TRBJ2-7	TRBV7-2	CASSSGLHEQYF	TGTGCCAGCAGCTCCGGACTGCACGAGCAGTACTTC
few	TRBD1	TRBJ2-7	TRBV5-1	CASSTTGVYEQYF	TGCGCCAGCAGCACCACAGGGGTTTACGAGCAGTACTTC
few	TRBD1	TRBJ2-7	TRBV10-3	CAISEGDSSYEQYF	TGTGCCATCAGTGAGGGGGACAGCTCCTACGAGCAGTACTTC
NA	TRBD1	TRBJ1-1	TRBV5-1	CASKGQGGSYNTEAFF	TGCGCCAGCAAAGGCCAAGGGGGCAGCTACAACACTGAAGCTTTCTTT
NA	TRBD2	TRBJ2-5	TRBV6-5	CASRPRGSGGETQYF	TGTGCCAGCAGGCCTCGAGGTAGCGGGGGAGAGACCCAGTACTTC
NA	NA	TRBJ1-2	TRBV2	CASTITLNYGYTF	TGTGCCAGCACAATAACTCTGAACTATGGCTACACCTTC
many	TRBD1	TRBJ1-2	TRBV6-2/TRBV6-3	CASSPKETGHYGYTF	TGTGCCAGCAGTCCGAAGGAGACAGGGCACTATGGCTACACCTTC
NA	NA	TRBJ2-5	TRBV12-3/TRBV12-4	CASSRDLETQYF	TGTGCCAGCAGCCGGGATCTGGAGACCCAGTACTTC
many	TRBD2	TRBJ2-1	TRBV6-4	CASSDSDSGGGEQFF	TGTGCCAGCAGTGACTCGGATAGCGGGGGTGGCGAGCAGTTCTTC
NA	NA	TRBJ1-4	TRBV7-9	CASSLVPAVSYNEKLFF	TGTGCCAGCAGCTTAGTTCCGGCAGTCAGTTACAATGAAAAACTGTTTTTT
few	NA	TRBJ2-5	TRBV5-6	CASSLERGTETQYF	TGTGCCAGCAGCTTGGAAAGGGGAACAGAGACCCAGTACTTC
few	TRBD1	TRBJ2-1	TRBV11-2	CASSGQGQTYNEQFF	TGTGCCAGCAGCGGCCAGGGACAGACTTACAATGAGCAGTTCTTC
many	NA	TRBJ2-5	TRBV3-1	CASSQDRGRLLNAVQETQYF	TGTGCCAGCAGCCAAGATAGGGGACGACTGCTCAACGCTGTACAAGAGACCCAGTACTTC
NA	NA	TRBJ2-6	TRBV11-2	CASSLVYGANVLTF	TGTGCCAGCAGCTTAGTATATGGGGCCAACGTCCTGACTTTC